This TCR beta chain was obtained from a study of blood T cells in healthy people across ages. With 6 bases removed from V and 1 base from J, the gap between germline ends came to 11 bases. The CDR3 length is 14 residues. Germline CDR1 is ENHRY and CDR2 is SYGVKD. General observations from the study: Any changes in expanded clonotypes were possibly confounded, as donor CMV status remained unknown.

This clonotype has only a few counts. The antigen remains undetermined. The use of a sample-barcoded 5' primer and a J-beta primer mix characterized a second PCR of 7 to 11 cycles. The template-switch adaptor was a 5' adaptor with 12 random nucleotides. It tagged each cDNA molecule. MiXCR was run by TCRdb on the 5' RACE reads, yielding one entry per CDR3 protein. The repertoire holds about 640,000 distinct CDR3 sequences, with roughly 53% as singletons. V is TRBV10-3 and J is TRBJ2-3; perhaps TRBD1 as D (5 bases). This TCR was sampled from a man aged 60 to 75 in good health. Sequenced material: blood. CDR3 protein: CAISSSQGTDTQYF. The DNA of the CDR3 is TGTGCCATCAGCTCCTCACAGGGCACAGATACGCAGTATTTT.